This TCR beta chain was found in a study of early T cells in non-severe SARS-CoV-2 infection. Trimming pared 9 bases from V and 0 bases from J, leaving 16 bases between. From germline, CDR1 is ENHRY and CDR2 SYGVKD. The CDR3 is 15 amino acids. At least ten counts were recorded for this clonotype. Using its own MiXCR run on the 5' RACE reads, TCRdb lists one record per CDR3 protein. The sample comprises more than 50,000 distinct CDR3 sequences, roughly 9.2% of which are singletons, and less than 5% rests with the top ten. The chain is built from TRBV10-3 and TRBJ2-3; D is possibly TRBD2 (6 bases). The sequencing input was whole blood. This TCR was recovered from an adult who was a healthcare worker with PCR-confirmed SARS-CoV-2 infection or an uninfected control (not recorded which). This chain's CDR3 is CAIGAGTHSTDTQYF. CDR3 DNA: TGTGCCATTGGGGCGGGGACCCACAGCACAGATACGCAGTATTTT.